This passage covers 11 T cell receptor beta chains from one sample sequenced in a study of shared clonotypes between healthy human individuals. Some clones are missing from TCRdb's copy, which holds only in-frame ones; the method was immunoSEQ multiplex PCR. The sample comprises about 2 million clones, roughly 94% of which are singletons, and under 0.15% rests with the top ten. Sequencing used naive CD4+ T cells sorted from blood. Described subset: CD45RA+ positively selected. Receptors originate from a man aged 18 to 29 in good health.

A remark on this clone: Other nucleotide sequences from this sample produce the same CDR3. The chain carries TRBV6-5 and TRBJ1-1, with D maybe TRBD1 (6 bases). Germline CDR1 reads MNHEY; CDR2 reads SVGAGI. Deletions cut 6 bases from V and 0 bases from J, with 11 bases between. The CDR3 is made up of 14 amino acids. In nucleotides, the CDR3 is TGTGCCAGCAGCAGACAGGTACTGAACACTGAAGCTTTCTTT. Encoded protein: CASSRQVLNTEAFF.

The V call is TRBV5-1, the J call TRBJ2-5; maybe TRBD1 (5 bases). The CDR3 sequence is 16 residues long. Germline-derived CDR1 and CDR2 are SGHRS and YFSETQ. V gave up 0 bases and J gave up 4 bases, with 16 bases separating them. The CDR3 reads CASSLDGRASLETQYF. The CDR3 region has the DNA TGCGCCAGCAGCTTGGATGGCAGGGCATCCCTAGAGACCCAGTACTTC.

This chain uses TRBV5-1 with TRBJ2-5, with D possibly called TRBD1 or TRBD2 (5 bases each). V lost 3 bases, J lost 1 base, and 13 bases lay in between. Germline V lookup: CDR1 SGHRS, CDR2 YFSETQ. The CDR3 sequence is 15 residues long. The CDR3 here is CASSYGGSRQETQYF. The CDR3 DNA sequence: TGCGCCAGCAGCTATGGGGGATCACGCCAAGAGACCCAGTACTTC.

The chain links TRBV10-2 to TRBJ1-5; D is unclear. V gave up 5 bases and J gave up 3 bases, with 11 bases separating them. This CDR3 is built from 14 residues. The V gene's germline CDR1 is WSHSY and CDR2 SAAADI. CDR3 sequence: CASSTTSPNQPQHF. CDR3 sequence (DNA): TGCGCCAGCAGTACAACCTCACCCAATCAGCCCCAGCATTTT.

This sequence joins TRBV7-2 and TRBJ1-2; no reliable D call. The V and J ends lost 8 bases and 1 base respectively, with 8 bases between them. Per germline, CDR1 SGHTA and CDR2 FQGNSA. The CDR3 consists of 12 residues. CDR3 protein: CASHSLNYGYTF. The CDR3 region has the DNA TGTGCCAGCCATAGCCTTAACTATGGCTACACCTTC.

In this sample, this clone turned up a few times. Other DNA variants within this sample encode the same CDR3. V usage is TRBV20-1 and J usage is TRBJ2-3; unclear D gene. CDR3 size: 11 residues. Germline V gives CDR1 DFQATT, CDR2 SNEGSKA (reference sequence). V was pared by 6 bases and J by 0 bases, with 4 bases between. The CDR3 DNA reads TGCAGTGCCGGGAGCACAGATACGCAGTATTTT. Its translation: CSAGSTDTQYF.

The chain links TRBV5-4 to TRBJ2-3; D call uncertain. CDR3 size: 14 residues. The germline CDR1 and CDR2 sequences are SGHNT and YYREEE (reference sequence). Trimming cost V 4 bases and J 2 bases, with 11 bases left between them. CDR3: CASSPWGSTDTQYF. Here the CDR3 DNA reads TGTGCCAGCAGCCCCTGGGGATCCACAGATACGCAGTATTTT.

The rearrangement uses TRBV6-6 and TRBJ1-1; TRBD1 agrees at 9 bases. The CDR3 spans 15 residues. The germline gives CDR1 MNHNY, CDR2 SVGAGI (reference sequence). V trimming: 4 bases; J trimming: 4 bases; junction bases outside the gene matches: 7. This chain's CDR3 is CASSSRQGVVTEAFF. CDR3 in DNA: TGTGCCAGCAGTTCCCGACAGGGGGTCGTCACTGAAGCTTTCTTT.

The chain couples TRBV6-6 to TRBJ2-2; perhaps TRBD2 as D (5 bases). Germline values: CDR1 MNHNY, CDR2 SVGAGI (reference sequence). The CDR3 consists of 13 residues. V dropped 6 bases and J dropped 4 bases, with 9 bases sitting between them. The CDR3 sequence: CASRLSGTGELFF. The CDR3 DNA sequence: TGTGCCAGCAGACTAAGCGGCACCGGGGAGCTGTTTTTT.

The CDR3 DNA reads as TGTGCCTGCTTAGAGGGGTTGTATGGCTACACCTTC. It codes for CACLEGLYGYTF. This sequence joins TRBV28 and TRBJ1-2, with a tentative D call TRBD1 (5 bases). This CDR3 has 12 amino acids. Germline CDR1 is MDHEN and CDR2 is SYDVKM. V was clipped by 11 bases and J by 5 bases, with 15 bases between them.

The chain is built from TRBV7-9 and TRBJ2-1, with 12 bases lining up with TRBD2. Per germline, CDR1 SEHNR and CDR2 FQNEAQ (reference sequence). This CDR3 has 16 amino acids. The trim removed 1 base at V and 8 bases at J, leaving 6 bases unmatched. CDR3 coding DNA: TGTGCCAGCAGCTTAGAGGCTAGCGGGAGGGCACATGAGCAGTTCTTC. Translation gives CASSLEASGRAHEQFF.